This T cell receptor beta chain was observed in a study of cytomegalovirus exposure and HLA in healthy donors. Study-wide findings and caveats: Later analysis identified several of the most significant clusters that appeared linked to common viral pathogens.

This clone was seen a single time. Antigen specificity is unknown. Amplification used 60 Vbeta primers and 13 Jbeta primers. Using immunoSEQ multiplex PCR, the repertoire was profiled, and TCRdb retains in-frame clones only, with some absent. The profile shows over 70,000 clones, around 74% of them singletons. Germline V gene lookup returns CDR1 MNHEY and CDR2 SMNVEV (reference sequence). Trimming removed 3 bases at V and 0 bases at J, with 16 bases between. This CDR3 is 17 amino acids long. The sample was PBMCs. This chain uses TRBV27 with TRBJ2-3; possible D gene TRBD1, 6 bases. This TCR was recovered from a human donor in good health. DNA for the CDR3: TGTGCCAGCAGTTTCCTGGACACAGGGATAAGCACAGATACGCAGTATTTT. Translated, it gives CASSFLDTGISTDTQYF.